What follows describes a single T cell receptor (beta chain). Its antigen is currently not known. No much larger clone is present one base from it, and per-base qualities are unavailable. The collaborating institutions used their own protocols to collect whole blood in K2EDTA tubes. For TCRbeta analysis, collaborator samples were shipped as frozen whole blood, as isolated PBMCs, or as DNA extracted from either sample type. This sample was taken from a study of blood T cell repertoires in COVID-19 (dated by TCRdb to between 2020 and 2021). As for the study more broadly: Samples from collaborators originated in the United States, Italy and Spain and spanned both the acute and convalescent phases of COVID-19. The material from the prospective study consisted of cDNA or gDNA derived from T cells, B-cell-depleted T cells, or PBMCs. The dataset comprised deeply sampled blood TCRbeta repertoires from subjects exposed to, actively infected with, or recovered from COVID-19. The repertoires were made available in a free public database intended to serve as a resource for research on the immune response to SARS-CoV-2. The samples were drawn from the first 160 participants of the ongoing ImmuneRACE study and from 950 to 1,500 subjects provided by 6 global collaborators. A de-identified subject ID, COVID-19 status, age in years and sex were almost always included in the sample metadata. HLA class I and class II types, where available, came from metadata supplied by the sample provider rather than from assay-based typing. What the research found in general, with its limitations: The amount of clinical and demographic metadata varied by source and participant and was provided uncurated.

TCRbeta CDR3 regions were amplified from genomic DNA by means of the immunoSEQ Assay, a bias-controlled multiplex PCR. As for the authors' bioinformatics: Within the assay, amplification of reference gene primers was used to estimate how many nucleated cells each sample contained. To quantify the absolute abundance of each unique TCRbeta CDR3 rearrangement, sequence reads were collapsed and filtered. Productive Simpson clonality was computed per sample as the square root of Simpson's diversity index over productive rearrangements. Not all clones reach the TCRdb copy of this immuneACCESS table, which keeps in-frame sequences only. Checked studies attribute under half of the gap to unresolved V genes and leave the rest unexplained. That table gives V, J and clone size, and the DNA gave D and trimming. This sample holds over 200,000 clones; roughly four fifths were observed only once. The ten largest clones take up over 9.5% of the sample.

Counted from cysteine to phenylalanine, this CDR3 has 13 amino acids. Only the CDR3 DNA stays, 39 bases, in frame from base 1. V and J lose 6 bases and 7 bases, and a span of 13 bases separates them. This chain is built from TRBV12-3 or TRBV12-4 and TRBJ1-5; TRBD1 is possibly the D segment (6 matching bases). Sequenced sample: peripheral blood. The TCR originated in a woman between 35 and 50 years old with acute or convalescent COVID-19. The encoded CDR3 is CASSPQGMQPQHF. The DNA sequence is given as TGTGCCAGCAGCCCCCAGGGGATGCAGCCCCAGCATTTT.